This T cell receptor beta chain was retrieved from a study of blood T cell repertoires in COVID-19. About the research overall: Researchers got acute and convalescent COVID-19 samples from the United States, Italy and Spain. Nucleic acid was either cDNA or gDNA, and it came from T cells, B-cell-depleted T cells, or PBMCs.

Clinical histories supplied by participants themselves formed the basis of cohort assignment. Repertoires were generated with immunoSEQ multiplex PCR, while TCRdb's copy carries only in-frame clones and drops some. The table records 400,000 to 550,000 clones, around nine tenths of them present only once. A single count supports this clone. Trimming pared 6 bases from V and 5 bases from J, leaving 8 bases between. Germline lookup yields CDR1 LNHDA and CDR2 SQIVND (reference sequence). This CDR3 has 12 residues. Source material: PBMCs or T cells enriched from blood (not recorded which). The chain links TRBV19 to TRBJ1-5; possibly TRBD1 for D (5 bases). The sequence was collected from a young woman with acute COVID-19. CDR3 residues: CASRAGDQPQHF. CDR3 in DNA: TGTGCCAGTAGGGCGGGGGATCAGCCCCAGCATTTT.